This T cell receptor (beta chain) was retrieved from a study of control samples from healthy donors and cancer patients. After removal of 5 bases from V and 0 bases from J, the junction contained 10 bases not matched to a gene. The CDR3 has 16 amino acids. CDR1 and CDR2 from the germline V gene are MDHEN and SYDVKM. Profiling relied on immunoSEQ multiplex PCR, and the TCRdb table lists in-frame clones only, not all of them. This sample has 100,000 to 150,000 clones, with more than 80% found just once. V and J are TRBV28 and TRBJ2-7; 7 bases align to TRBD1. This clonotype originated in a man aged 18 to 35 in good health. Source material: blood. For the CDR3, the DNA is TGTGCCAGCAGTCCATCCGGGACAGTCGACTCCTACGAGCAGTACTTC. Translation: CASSPSGTVDSYEQYF.